These 18 T cell receptor beta chains originate from one sample sequenced in a study of shared T cell receptors in the human thymus. Produced via immunoSEQ multiplex PCR; TCRdb's table is partial and in-frame only. The data contain a few hundred thousand clones, 95% of them singletons. Sequenced: thymocytes. These receptors all come from a human donor.

The genes are TRBV28 and TRBJ1-4; D may be TRBD1 (5 bases). CDR3 length: 16 residues. V lost 7 bases, J lost 3 bases, and 18 bases lay in between. Germline values: CDR1 MDHEN, CDR2 SYDVKM. The CDR3 nucleotides are TGTGCCAGCAATAGGAGGGAGGGGCAGCCTAATGAAAAACTGTTTTTT. Protein sequence: CASNRREGQPNEKLFF. The full variable domain, its missing parts supplied by reference TRBV28 and TRBJ1-4, is DVKVTQSSRYLVKRTGEKVFLECVQDMDHENMFWYRQDPGLGLRLIYFSYDVKMKEKGDIPEGYSVSREKKERFSLILESASTNQTSMYLCASNRREGQPNEKLFFGSGTQLSVL.

This clone was seen just once. This chain joins TRBV28 and TRBJ2-1, with D possibly TRBD1 on 5 matching bases. V dropped 5 bases and J dropped 6 bases, with 11 bases sitting between them. The CDR3 totals 13 residues. Germline assignment: CDR1 MDHEN and CDR2 SYDVKM. In nucleotides, the CDR3 is TGTGCCAGCAGTGACAGAACTTTCAATGAGCAGTTCTTC. Protein: CASSDRTFNEQFF.

The chain is built from TRBV14 and TRBJ2-7; D uncertain. This CDR3 region has 16 residues. Germline V CDR1 and CDR2: SGHDN, FVKESK. V was clipped by 0 bases and J by 4 bases, with 16 bases between them. The CDR3 reads CASSQDPVRRIYEQYF. The CDR3 coding sequence is TGTGCCAGCAGCCAAGATCCGGTTAGAAGGATATACGAGCAGTACTTC.

The chain combines TRBV5-1 with TRBJ2-3, with 7 bases matching TRBD2. There are 15 residues in the CDR3. V shed 3 bases and J 3 bases; nucleotides not matched to a gene: 7. The germline V gene has CDR1 SGHRS and CDR2 YFSETQ. The CDR3 loop is CASSSSGKGTDTQYF. DNA of the CDR3: TGCGCCAGCAGCTCGAGCGGGAAGGGAACAGATACGCAGTATTTT.

This chain connects TRBV10-3 to TRBJ2-3; D gene unclear. Germline V gives CDR1 ENHRY, CDR2 SYGVKD. The CDR3 loop spans 15 amino acids. V was trimmed by 3 bases and J by 0 bases, leaving 10 bases between them. The CDR3 DNA follows: TGTGCCATCAGTGACCCCGGTGCTAGCACAGATACGCAGTATTTT. It encodes CAISDPGASTDTQYF.

This clone has only one observation. V gene TRBV7-2 combines with J gene TRBJ2-7, with 9 nucleotides matching TRBD1. Germline assignment: CDR1 SGHTA and CDR2 FQGNSA. After removal of 5 bases from V and 2 bases from J, the junction contained 10 bases not matched to a gene. This CDR3 is built from 16 residues. CDR3 nucleotide sequence: TGTGCCAGCAGCAAAGACCAGGGACAGGGACCCTACGAGCAGTACTTC. Translation: CASSKDQGQGPYEQYF.

The chain links TRBV9 to TRBJ2-5, with 8 bases fitting TRBD2. The length of the CDR3 is 14 residues. Trimming cost V 4 bases and J 3 bases; bases outside gene matches: 5. CDR1 and CDR2 (germline): SGDLS, YYNGEE. This CDR3 is CASSPGLAKETQYF. In nucleotides, the CDR3 is TGTGCCAGCAGCCCCGGACTAGCTAAAGAGACCCAGTACTTC.

The V gene is TRBV28, the J gene TRBJ2-7; the D gene is possibly TRBD1 (6 bases). Trimming took off 5 bases at V and 5 bases at J, with 19 bases between the two ends. The V gene's germline CDR1 is MDHEN and CDR2 SYDVKM. The CDR3 covers 15 residues. CDR3 coding DNA: TGTGCCAGCAGTAAAACCGGGACACCCGGGGACGAGCAGTACTTC. It translates to CASSKTGTPGDEQYF.

This clone was detected a few times. The chain is built from TRBV19 and TRBJ2-2; possibly TRBD1 for D (5 bases). Germline CDR1 LNHDA, CDR2 SQIVND (reference sequence). V was cut by 3 bases and J by 2 bases, with 25 bases left in between. The CDR3 loop spans 20 amino acids. The CDR3 loop reads CASSIPRYPFQTENTGELFF. CDR3 DNA: TGTGCCAGTAGTATCCCCCGGTACCCTTTCCAGACAGAAAACACCGGGGAGCTGTTTTTT.

CDR3 in amino acids: CASSSPLGKGYTF. CDR3 DNA sequence: TGTGCCAGCAGCTCGCCTCTGGGGAAAGGCTACACCTTC. The J gene is TRBJ1-2, the V gene TRBV13; D gene ambiguous. The CDR3 has 13 amino acids. Germline V CDR1 and CDR2: PRHDT, FYEKMQ (reference sequence). Deletions cut 4 bases from V and 8 bases from J, with 14 bases between.

The chain recombines TRBV27 with TRBJ2-7; 16 nucleotides agree with TRBD2. The V segment lost 4 bases and the J segment 6 bases; nucleotides outside the gene matches: 12. This CDR3 is built from 18 residues. Germline CDR1 is MNHEY and CDR2 is SMNVEV (reference sequence). Written as DNA, the CDR3 is TGTGCCAGCAGTTCGTCCGGGACTAGCGGGAGGGGGACCGCCGAGCAGTACTTC. Translated, it gives CASSSSGTSGRGTAEQYF.

V gene TRBV2 combines with J gene TRBJ2-1, with D unclear. V lost 3 bases and J lost 8, with 11 bases in between. The germline V gene has CDR1 SNHLY and CDR2 FYNNEI. The CDR3 has 13 amino acids. CDR3: CASSDRLVDEQFF. The DNA of the CDR3 is TGTGCCAGCAGTGACCGACTTGTGGATGAGCAGTTCTTC.

The rearrangement joins TRBV10-1 to TRBJ2-3; weak D call: TRBD1 (6 bases). Germline CDR1 is WNHNN and CDR2 is SYGVQD (reference sequence). Trimming took 3 bases from V and 1 from J, leaving 8 bases between them. The CDR3 has 14 residues. CDR3 loop: CASSEEGGTDTQYF. The CDR3 coding sequence is TGCGCCAGCAGTGAAGAGGGGGGCACAGATACGCAGTATTTT.

This chain joins TRBV11-2 and TRBJ2-7; TRBD1 might be the D (5 bases). V gave up 3 bases and J gave up 5 bases, with 17 bases separating them. CDR1 is SGHAT, CDR2 FQNNGV, per germline. CDR3 length: 15 amino acids. The CDR3 DNA reads as TGTGCCAGCAGCTTCCCTCAGGGTTGCTGCCACGAGCAGTACTTC. Its protein is CASSFPQGCCHEQYF.

The chain uses TRBV4-1 and TRBJ2-1; 9 nucleotides match TRBD2. There are 15 residues in the CDR3. Germline assignment: CDR1 MGHRA and CDR2 YSYEKL. V shed 7 bases, J shed 2 bases, and the junction held 6 bases outside the gene matches. The CDR3 loop reads CASTLLAGPYNEQFF. The CDR3 bases are TGCGCCAGCACCCTCCTAGCGGGACCCTACAATGAGCAGTTCTTC.

Concerning this clone: Without the conserved terminal phenylalanine or tryptophan, this CDR3 likely stems from a read error. No DNA is shown, since the ends of the CDR3 on it are uncertain; the CDR3 is the one TCRdb lists. V usage is TRBV20-1 and J usage is TRBJ1-1; the DNA was not used to check the table's D call, TRBD1. Germline CDR1 reads DFQATT; CDR2 reads SNEGSKA (reference sequence). The CDR3 sequence runs 11 residues, both termini included. The CDR3 sequence is CSVPDRGLHGP.

This sequence joins TRBV27 and TRBJ1-1; no definite D call. Trimming cost V 3 bases and J 0 bases, with 14 bases left between them. Germline-derived CDR1 and CDR2 are MNHEY and SMNVEV (reference sequence). The CDR3 loop spans 16 amino acids. Here the CDR3 DNA reads TGTGCCAGCAGTTTTGGCCAGCCCGGCATGAACACTGAAGCTTTCTTT. It codes for CASSFGQPGMNTEAFF.

This clone was seen a few times. This chain links TRBV30 with TRBJ2-7; D is undetermined. Germline assignment: CDR1 GTSNPN and CDR2 SVGIG (reference sequence). The CDR3 is 13 amino acids. Deletions cut 4 bases from V and 0 bases from J, with 10 bases between. CDR3 loop: CAWIAPCSYEQYF. The CDR3 nucleotides are TGTGCCTGGATAGCACCATGCTCCTACGAGCAGTACTTC.